The 32 T cell receptor beta chains in this list originate from one sample, sequenced in a study of blood T cell repertoires in COVID-19. Clones were read by immunoSEQ multiplex PCR, and TCRdb kept only the in-frame ones, dropping some. This sample has about 370,000 clones, with 89% found just once. The sequenced sample was peripheral blood. Every receptor here comes from a woman in her thirties with COVID-19, enrolled during active disease.

This chain links TRBV7-9 with TRBJ2-3; the match to TRBD1 covers 8 bases. Germline values: CDR1 SEHNR, CDR2 FQNEAQ (reference sequence). CDR3 length equals 16 residues. J gave up 2 bases and V 3 bases, and 7 bases lay outside the gene matches. In DNA form, the CDR3 reads TGTGCCAGCAGCTTTAAACAGGGGGGTGTCACAGATACGCAGTATTTT. It yields the protein CASSFKQGGVTDTQYF.

The genes are TRBV11-2 and TRBJ2-3; 7 bases agree with TRBD2. The CDR3 consists of 13 residues. Per the germline V gene, CDR1 is SGHAT and CDR2 is FQNNGV. Losses at the gene ends were 6 bases for V and 8 bases for J; bases not matched to a gene: 8. The CDR3 is CASSPTSPPTQYF. CDR3 DNA: TGTGCCAGCAGTCCGACTAGCCCCCCTACGCAGTATTTT.

This chain connects TRBV14 to TRBJ1-2; D call uncertain. CDR3 size: 14 residues. Germline CDR1 reads SGHDN; CDR2 reads FVKESK. V was pared by 4 bases and J by 8 bases, with 17 bases between. CDR3 residues: CASSPALGPLGYTF. The CDR3 DNA follows: TGTGCCAGCAGCCCCGCTCTAGGTCCCTTGGGCTACACCTTC.

The V gene is TRBV2, the J gene TRBJ2-7; 9 nucleotides agree with TRBD2. V dropped 3 bases and J dropped 1; count of bases not matched to a gene: 10. Per the germline V gene, CDR1 is SNHLY and CDR2 is FYNNEI. CDR3 size: 17 residues. The CDR3 nucleotides are TGTGCCAGCAGTGATGGAGGCGTGCGGGAGGGGTCCTACGAGCAGTACGTC. Protein product: CASSDGGVREGSYEQYV.

As regards this clone: At the DNA level, this CDR3 is encoded by other sequences in the same sample as well. This chain connects TRBV5-1 to TRBJ2-5, with TRBD1 matching over 7 bases. Losses at the gene ends were 0 bases for V and 4 bases for J; bases not matched to a gene: 0. Per germline, CDR1 SGHRS and CDR2 YFSETQ. This CDR3 region has 13 residues. CDR3 residues: CASSLGQGETQYF. The CDR3 DNA is TGCGCCAGCAGCTTGGGACAGGGAGAGACCCAGTACTTC. The full variable domain, its missing parts supplied by reference TRBV5-1 and TRBJ2-5, is KAGVTQTPRYLIKTRGQQVTLSCSPISGHRSVSWYQQTPGQGLQFLFEYFSETQRNKGNFPGRFSGRQFSNSRSEMNVSTLELGDSALYLCASSLGQGETQYFGPGTRLLVL.

J is TRBJ2-2 and V is TRBV18; no clear D gene. The germline V gene has CDR1 KGHSH and CDR2 LQKENI. With 8 bases removed from V and 2 bases from J, the gap between germline ends came to 12 bases. This CDR3 has 14 residues. In DNA, the CDR3 is TGTGCCAGCCTCCGCGGAGTAAACACCGGGGAGCTGTTTTTT. Residues: CASLRGVNTGELFF.

The genes are TRBV7-2 and TRBJ2-5; 10 bases map to TRBD2. Trimming removed 1 base from V and 4 bases from J; junction bases left unmatched: 12. The CDR3 sequence is 18 residues long. Looked up from germline, CDR1 is SGHTA and CDR2 is FQGNSA. The CDR3 sequence: CASSLVGTLAGVGETQYF. CDR3 DNA: TGTGCCAGCAGCTTAGTGGGGACCCTAGCGGGAGTAGGAGAGACCCAGTACTTC.

In its sample, this clone was seen a few times. This chain links TRBV5-1 with TRBJ2-7, with D unresolved. Per germline, CDR1 SGHRS and CDR2 YFSETQ. Trimming removed 4 bases from V and 0 bases from J, with 5 bases in between. The CDR3 length is 12 residues. The CDR3, as DNA: TGCGCCAGCAGCCCCAGCTCCTACGAGCAGTACTTC. Its protein is CASSPSSYEQYF.

The chain employs TRBV4-2 and TRBJ1-2; D possibly corresponds to TRBD1 (5 bases). Per germline, CDR1 LGHNA and CDR2 YNFKEQ. The V end lost 1 base, the J end lost 2 bases, and 14 bases lay between the germline ends. CDR3 size: 16 residues. The CDR3 coding sequence is TGTGCCAGCAGCCAAGGCACAGGCTCCCTAAACTATGGCTACACCTTC. Amino acid sequence: CASSQGTGSLNYGYTF.

The chain has TRBV7-2 and TRBJ2-3, with D tentatively TRBD2 (5 bases). In germline, CDR1 is SGHTA, CDR2 FQGNSA. The V end was cut by 0 bases, the J end by 2 bases, with 9 bases between. The CDR3 runs to 15 residues. CDR3 sequence (DNA): TGTGCCAGCAGCTTAGCTTGGCGGGTCACAGATACGCAGTATTTT. This codes for CASSLAWRVTDTQYF. The full variable domain, rest sourced from reference TRBV7-2 and TRBJ2-3, is GAGVSQSPSNKVTEKGKDVELRCDPISGHTALYWYRQSLGQGLEFLIYFQGNSAPDKSGLPSDRFSAERTGGSVSTLTIQRTQQEDSAVYLCASSLAWRVTDTQYFGPGTRLTVL.

The rearrangement joins TRBV5-1 to TRBJ2-2, with TRBD2 identical over 7 bases. V trimming: 3 bases; J trimming: 3 bases; junction bases outside the gene matches: 5. This CDR3 region has 15 residues. Germline V gene lookup returns CDR1 SGHRS and CDR2 YFSETQ. CDR3 in amino acids: CASSSPRGDTGELFF. The CDR3 DNA sequence: TGCGCCAGCAGCTCCCCTCGGGGGGACACCGGGGAGCTGTTTTTT.

The rearrangement joins TRBV6-6 to TRBJ2-5; unclear D gene. Germline CDR1 is MNHNY and CDR2 is SVGAGI (reference sequence). Trimming stripped 0 bases from V and 0 bases from J, with 8 bases between. This CDR3 has 15 amino acids. The chain's CDR3 is CASSYSTADQETQYF. Written as DNA, the CDR3 is TGTGCCAGCAGTTACTCGACGGCGGACCAAGAGACCCAGTACTTC.

This rearrangement joins TRBV4-3 to TRBJ1-4, with D possibly TRBD1 on 5 matching bases. There are 16 residues in the CDR3. V lost 0 bases and J lost 1, with 9 bases in between. CDR1 LGHNA and CDR2 YSLEER come from the germline V gene. The CDR3 nucleotides are TGCGCCAGCAGCCAAGATTCCAGGGTAACTAATGAAAAACTGTTTTTT. This translates into CASSQDSRVTNEKLFF.

The chain has TRBV27 and TRBJ2-5; 8 nucleotides match TRBD1. The CDR3 has 17 residues. Germline CDR1 and CDR2: MNHEY and SMNVEV (reference sequence). J lost 0 bases, V lost 2 bases, and 8 bases had no gene match. CDR3 protein: CASSLSQGAANQETQYF. The CDR3 DNA reads TGTGCCAGCAGTTTAAGCCAGGGGGCGGCCAACCAAGAGACCCAGTACTTC.

This chain uses TRBV19 with TRBJ2-2; D is perhaps TRBD2 (5 bases). The V gene's germline CDR1 is LNHDA and CDR2 SQIVND (reference sequence). This CDR3 region has 20 residues. V lost 2 bases and J 2 bases, leaving 24 bases between the germline ends. DNA of the CDR3: TGTGCCAGTAGTATACGGGGTGTCACCGCACTCCTTTTAAACACCGGGGAGCTGTTTTTT. As protein: CASSIRGVTALLLNTGELFF. The full variable domain, rest sourced from reference TRBV19 and TRBJ2-2, is DGGITQSPKYLFRKEGQNVTLSCEQNLNHDAMYWYRQDPGQGLRLIYYSQIVNDFQKGDIAEGYSVSREKKESFPLTVTSAQKNPTAFYLCASSIRGVTALLLNTGELFFGEGSRLTVL.

This clone was found once. The rearrangement links TRBV11-2 to TRBJ1-6; 7 positions match TRBD1. There are 14 residues in the CDR3. The ends lost 6 bases at V and 6 bases at J; junction bases unmatched: 5. Germline lookup yields CDR1 SGHAT and CDR2 FQNNGV. The DNA for the CDR3 is TGTGCCAGCAGTTCGGGACAGACTAATTCACCCCTCCACTTT. Protein: CASSSGQTNSPLHF. The complete variable domain, with remaining parts taken from reference TRBV11-2 and TRBJ1-6, reads EAGVAQSPRYKIIEKRQSVAFWCNPISGHATLYWYQQILGQGPKLLIQFQNNGVVDDSQLPKDRFSAERLKGVDSTLKIQPAKLEDSAVYLCASSSGQTNSPLHFGNGTRLTVT.

The chain couples TRBV24-1 to TRBJ1-4; D possibly corresponds to TRBD1 (6 bases). Between the trimmed V and J ends, which lost 2 bases and 0 bases, there was a span of 12 bases. The CDR3 has 17 amino acids. Germline CDR1 KGHDR, CDR2 SFDVKD. The DNA for the CDR3 is TGTGCCACCAGTGATTCTAGGACAGCTACAACTAATGAAAAACTGTTTTTT. This gives the protein CATSDSRTATTNEKLFF.

This clone was detected only once. The V and J genes are TRBV19 and TRBJ2-5; D possibly corresponds to TRBD1 (6 bases). The CDR3 sequence is 13 residues long. Trimming pared 9 bases from V and 1 base from J, leaving 12 bases between. Germline V gives CDR1 LNHDA, CDR2 SQIVND (reference sequence). CDR3 sequence reads: CASAGAAQETQYF. As DNA, the CDR3 is TGTGCCAGCGCAGGGGCAGCCCAAGAGACCCAGTACTTC.

The chain is built from TRBV5-6 and TRBJ2-7, with D possibly being TRBD1 (6 bases). CDR3 length: 15 residues. Germline-derived CDR1 and CDR2 are SGHDT and YYEEEE. The V and J ends lost 5 bases and 0 bases respectively, with 15 bases between them. The CDR3 here is CASSLGGAGSYEQYV. The CDR3 nucleotides are TGTGCCAGCAGTTTAGGGGGAGCCGGCTCCTACGAGCAGTACGTC.

This sequence joins TRBV28 and TRBJ2-3; tentative D call: TRBD2 (6 bases). V dropped 5 bases and J dropped 6 bases, with 15 bases sitting between them. From germline, CDR1 is MDHEN and CDR2 SYDVKM. The CDR3 length is 14 residues. DNA of the CDR3: TGTGCCAGCAGTCTCCCGTTGGGGAGGGATACGCAGTATTTT. It translates to CASSLPLGRDTQYF. The entire variable domain, with the rest obtained from reference TRBV28 and TRBJ2-3, is as follows: DVKVTQSSRYLVKRTGEKVFLECVQDMDHENMFWYRQDPGLGLRLIYFSYDVKMKEKGDIPEGYSVSREKKERFSLILESASTNQTSMYLCASSLPLGRDTQYFGPGTRLTVL.

The chain uses TRBV10-3 and TRBJ2-5, with D tentatively TRBD2 (6 bases). The ends were cut back, 4 bases at V and 5 bases at J, with 14 bases in the middle. CDR3 length equals 14 residues. Germline assignment: CDR1 ENHRY and CDR2 SYGVKD. The CDR3 sequence is CAISVDFGGETQYF. The CDR3 DNA follows: TGTGCCATCAGTGTAGACTTTGGGGGGGAGACCCAGTACTTC.

The chain employs TRBV19 and TRBJ1-2, with 7 positions matching TRBD1. The length of the CDR3 is 15 residues. The V and J ends lost 4 bases and 3 bases, in that order; junction bases with no gene match: 8. Germline V lookup: CDR1 LNHDA, CDR2 SQIVND (reference sequence). CDR3: CASSTGTDLDYGYTF. The CDR3 DNA follows: TGTGCCAGTAGTACCGGGACAGATCTAGACTATGGCTACACCTTC. Variable domain in full (rest from reference TRBV19 and TRBJ1-2): DGGITQSPKYLFRKEGQNVTLSCEQNLNHDAMYWYRQDPGQGLRLIYYSQIVNDFQKGDIAEGYSVSREKKESFPLTVTSAQKNPTAFYLCASSTGTDLDYGYTFGSGTRLTVV.

A single count supports this clone. The chain links TRBV19 to TRBJ2-3, with D possibly matching TRBD1 (6 bases). The CDR3 length is 13 residues. Deletions cut 7 bases from V and 0 bases from J, with 8 bases between. Per germline, CDR1 LNHDA and CDR2 SQIVND (reference sequence). The CDR3 loop is CASKGDSTDTQYF. The CDR3 DNA follows: TGTGCCAGTAAGGGGGACAGCACAGATACGCAGTATTTT.

The V gene is TRBV5-4, the J gene TRBJ2-6, with TRBD2 matching over 7 bases. Germline-derived CDR1 and CDR2 are SGHNT and YYREEE (reference sequence). The CDR3 sequence is 16 residues long. V lost 2 bases and J lost 4; bases outside the gene matches: 6. This CDR3 is CASSFGGSTGANVLTF. The CDR3, as DNA: TGTGCCAGCAGCTTCGGCGGGAGTACCGGGGCCAACGTCCTGACTTTC.

The chain is built from TRBV7-8 and TRBJ2-2; 11 bases agree with TRBD1. The CDR3 is 16 residues long. Germline V gene lookup returns CDR1 SGHVS and CDR2 FQNEAQ. Trimming took 2 bases from V and 8 from J; bases not matched to a gene: 7. The CDR3 DNA reads as TGTGCCAGCAGCTTAAAGAGGGACAGGGGGTCTGGGGAGCTGTTTTTT. This gives the protein CASSLKRDRGSGELFF.

This chain connects TRBV18 to TRBJ2-7, with 9 positions matching TRBD1. Germline V gene data show CDR1 as KGHSH and CDR2 as LQKENI. The CDR3 length is 13 residues. The ends lost 5 bases at V and 4 bases at J; junction bases unmatched: 3. CDR3 sequence: CASSRGQGYEQYV. The CDR3 nucleotides read TGTGCCAGCTCAAGGGGACAGGGTTACGAGCAGTACGTC.

This CDR3 reads CASSWGGSGGYNEQFF. The DNA of the CDR3 is TGTGCCAGCAGTTGGGGGGGATCTGGAGGGTACAATGAGCAGTTCTTC. The chain has TRBV27 and TRBJ2-1; 7 bases match TRBD2. Germline CDR1 and CDR2: MNHEY and SMNVEV (reference sequence). This CDR3 has 16 amino acids. J was trimmed by 4 bases and V by 4 bases; bases with no gene match: 10.

The V call is TRBV9, the J call TRBJ2-1; tentative D call: TRBD2 (5 bases). The CDR3 covers 19 residues. V lost 3 bases, J lost 0 bases, and 22 bases lay in between. Germline CDR1 is SGDLS and CDR2 is YYNGEE. The DNA of the CDR3 is TGTGCCAGCAGCGGACCCCCATCGGCGGGCGGCAGCTCCTACAATGAGCAGTTCTTC. It is translated as CASSGPPSAGGSSYNEQFF.

V and J are TRBV2 and TRBJ2-1; TRBD2 aligns across 8 bases. The CDR3 is 15 amino acids. Germline V CDR1 and CDR2: SNHLY, FYNNEI. Unmatched junction bases numbered 2, after V lost 1 base and J lost 3 bases. CDR3 bases: TGTGCCAGCAGTGAAGGGCGGGAGGTCTACAATGAGCAGTTCTTC. Protein: CASSEGREVYNEQFF. Variable domain in full (rest from reference TRBV2 and TRBJ2-1): EPEVTQTPSHQVTQMGQEVILRCVPISNHLYFYWYRQILGQKVEFLVSFYNNEISEKSEIFDDQFSVERPDGSNFTLKIRSTKLEDSAMYFCASSEGREVYNEQFFGPGTRLTVL.

This chain connects TRBV5-1 to TRBJ2-1; the match to TRBD2 covers 9 bases. There are 16 residues in the CDR3. Looked up from germline, CDR1 is SGHRS and CDR2 is YFSETQ. J was trimmed by 6 bases and V by 1 base; bases with no gene match: 8. The CDR3 region has the DNA TGCGCCAGCAGCTTGACCCCAGCGGGGGGCGGCAATGAGCAGTTCTTC. It is translated as CASSLTPAGGGNEQFF.

The rearrangement joins TRBV19 to TRBJ1-1; no firm D call. The V gene lost 8 bases and the J gene lost 4 bases, with 8 bases spanning the gap. The CDR3 spans 11 residues. Per germline, CDR1 LNHDA and CDR2 SQIVND (reference sequence). CDR3 loop: CASVVRTEAFF. As DNA, the CDR3 is TGTGCCAGTGTTGTCCGCACTGAAGCTTTCTTT.

The rearrangement joins TRBV2 to TRBJ2-1, with 9 bases lining up with TRBD2. V lost 5 bases to trimming and J lost 4 bases; unmatched junction nucleotides: 9. Germline V CDR1 and CDR2: SNHLY, FYNNEI. The CDR3 length is 16 residues. The CDR3 sequence: CASSPNLAGIYNEQFF. CDR3 DNA sequence: TGTGCCAGCAGTCCGAACCTAGCGGGGATATACAATGAGCAGTTCTTC.